The 23 T cell receptor beta chains listed next were all sequenced from one sample in a study of identical twins' blood T cells. TCRdb re-called the 5' RACE reads through MiXCR, storing one row per CDR3 protein. The sample gives around 380,000 distinct CDR3 sequences, around 30% of which show up once; 6.1% is in the top ten. The material sequenced was PBMCs. These receptors were taken from a woman aged 18 to 49 in good health.

A single count supports this clonotype. A clone one base away is much larger, so this may be a read error. CDR3 DNA sequence: TGTGCCAGCAGTTTCTCCCTACAGGGGTATACTGGCTACACCTTC. Translating gives CASSFSLQGYTGYTF. The chain carries TRBV12-3 or TRBV12-4 and TRBJ1-2; 7 bases map to TRBD1. The CDR3 covers 15 residues. After removal of 3 bases from V and 7 bases from J, the junction contained 11 bases not matched to a gene.

The chain couples TRBV15 to TRBJ1-2, with a possible D match to TRBD1 (5 bases). Trimming took 5 bases from V and 4 from J, leaving 20 bases between them. CDR3 size: 16 residues. Germline V gives CDR1 LNHNV, CDR2 YYDKDF (reference sequence). The CDR3 region is CATSVELFEGVYGYTF. CDR3 DNA: TGTGCCACCAGCGTAGAACTATTTGAAGGGGTCTATGGCTACACCTTC.

This clonotype was seen only once. The J gene is TRBJ2-7, the V gene TRBV5-5; D is possibly TRBD2 (6 bases). CDR1 is SGHKS and CDR2 is YYEKEE in the germline V gene (reference sequence). The V gene lost 5 bases and the J gene lost 5 bases, with 11 bases spanning the gap. The CDR3 sequence is 12 residues long. The CDR3 nucleotides are TGTGCCAGCAGTTTTACTAGCAACGAGCAGTACTTC. This encodes CASSFTSNEQYF. Full variable domain (missing parts from reference TRBV5-5 and TRBJ2-7): DAGVTQSPTHLIKTRGQQVTLRCSPISGHKSVSWYQQVLGQGPQFIFQYYEKEERGRGNFPDRFSARQFPNYSSELNVNALLLGDSALYLCASSFTSNEQYFGPGTRLTVT.

About this clonotype: One base away lies a much larger clone, so this may be a sequencing read error. This chain connects TRBV5-1 to TRBJ1-5; the D gene is possibly TRBD1 (5 bases). In germline, CDR1 is SGHRS, CDR2 YFSETQ. The CDR3 sequence is 15 residues long. The CDR3 region has the DNA TGCGCCAGCAGCTTGTACGGGGGTGTTGATCATCCCCAGCATTTT. It codes for CASSLYGGVDHPQHF. Variable domain in full (rest from reference TRBV5-1 and TRBJ1-5): KAGVTQTPRYLIKTRGQQVTLSCSPISGHRSVSWYQQTPGQGLQFLFEYFSETQRNKGNFPGRFSGRQFSNSRSEMNVSTLELGDSALYLCASSLYGGVDHPQHFGDGTRLSIL.

The rearrangement uses TRBV11-3 and TRBJ1-2, with a tentative D call TRBD1 (5 bases). Germline CDR1 reads SGHNT; CDR2 reads YENEEA. The CDR3 spans 12 residues. The V and J ends lost 5 bases and 8 bases respectively, with 12 bases between them. This chain's CDR3 is CASSISGRGYTF. CDR3 nucleotides: TGTGCCAGCAGCATCTCAGGGAGAGGCTACACCTTC.

The J gene is TRBJ1-1, the V gene TRBV18; 7 positions match TRBD1. This CDR3 has 16 amino acids. Germline CDR1 reads KGHSH; CDR2 reads LQKENI. V was clipped by 2 bases and J by 3 bases; unmatched bases: 9. CDR3 nucleotide sequence: TGTGCCAGCTCACCAATCAGGGGGATCACTTACACTGAAGCTTTCTTT. Amino acid sequence: CASSPIRGITYTEAFF.

Many counts were recorded for this clonotype. The chain recombines TRBV5-1 with TRBJ2-7; D is unclear. The CDR3 covers 15 residues. The germline CDR1 and CDR2 sequences are SGHRS and YFSETQ. V lost 0 bases to trimming and J lost 6 bases, with 16 bases between them. The CDR3 DNA is TGCGCCAGCAGCTTGGCGGTGATTCCCGTGGGCGAGCAGTACTTC. It translates to CASSLAVIPVGEQYF.

This clonotype was picked up many times. This chain connects TRBV29-1 to TRBJ2-3; D remains unclear. The CDR3 covers 13 residues. Trimming took 7 bases from V and 0 from J, leaving 11 bases between them. Germline values: CDR1 SQVTM, CDR2 ANQGSEA. In DNA, the CDR3 is TGCAGCGCCCAATGGGATAGCACAGATACGCAGTATTTT. Translating gives CSAQWDSTDTQYF.

The chain combines TRBV7-9 with TRBJ2-1; possibly TRBD2 for D (6 bases). This CDR3 comprises 14 residues. The germline gives CDR1 SEHNR, CDR2 FQNEAQ (reference sequence). Deletions cut 6 bases from V and 6 bases from J, with 15 bases between. CDR3 sequence: CASRKRLASNEQFF. The CDR3 DNA sequence: TGTGCCAGCAGAAAGAGGCTAGCGAGCAATGAGCAGTTCTTC.

The chain combines TRBV25-1 with TRBJ2-3; D unclear. This CDR3 region has 13 residues. The germline gives CDR1 MGHDK, CDR2 SYGVNS. V was clipped by 0 bases and J by 1 base, with 2 bases between them. CDR3 amino acids: CASSEYRTDTQYF. DNA for the CDR3: TGTGCCAGCAGTGAATATCGCACAGATACGCAGTATTTT.

The chain is built from TRBV7-9 and TRBJ1-1; 9 bases are shared with TRBD1. V shed 8 bases, J shed 4 bases, and the junction held 8 bases outside the gene matches. In germline, CDR1 is SEHNR, CDR2 FQNEAQ (reference sequence). There are 14 residues in the CDR3. The CDR3 spells CASSTTGGSTEAFF. The CDR3 coding sequence is TGTGCCAGCTCAACAACAGGGGGCTCCACTGAAGCTTTCTTT.

This clonotype was seen ten or more times. The chain has TRBV2 and TRBJ2-2; D not resolved. Trimming shortened V by 7 bases and J by 4 bases, and 13 bases separated the two germline ends. CDR1 and CDR2 from the germline V gene are SNHLY and FYNNEI. The length of the CDR3 is 14 residues. The CDR3 bases are TGTGCCAGCATCCTCCAGGTTCTCACCGGGGAGCTGTTTTTT. This codes for CASILQVLTGELFF. The variable domain in full, completed from reference TRBV2 and TRBJ2-2, reads EPEVTQTPSHQVTQMGQEVILRCVPISNHLYFYWYRQILGQKVEFLVSFYNNEISEKSEIFDDQFSVERPDGSNFTLKIRSTKLEDSAMYFCASILQVLTGELFFGEGSRLTVL.

This clonotype has only a few counts. This rearrangement joins TRBV20-1 to TRBJ2-2; TRBD1 might be the D (5 bases). Trimming took off 3 bases at V and 2 bases at J, with 10 bases between the two ends. The length of the CDR3 is 14 residues. Germline V lookup: CDR1 DFQATT, CDR2 SNEGSKA (reference sequence). The CDR3 reads CSARARVNTGELFF. The CDR3 nucleotides read TGCAGTGCTAGGGCCAGGGTTAACACCGGGGAGCTGTTTTTT.

The genes are TRBV3-1 and TRBJ2-7; 7 bases fit TRBD1. After removal of 3 bases from V and 2 bases from J, the junction contained 10 bases not matched to a gene. The germline V gene encodes CDR1 LGHDT and CDR2 YNNKEL (reference sequence). This CDR3 contains 16 residues. The CDR3 DNA follows: TGTGCCAGCAGCCACGGACCGGGACAGTTAACCTACGAGCAGTACTTC. Its translation: CASSHGPGQLTYEQYF.

A word on this clonotype: Mismatch with germline at one junction end may stem from a read error. CDR3 sequence (DNA): TGTGCCAGCAGCCAAGTCGGACCCAATGAACAACTGTTTTTT. It is translated as CASSQVGPNEQLFF. V and J are TRBV4-2 and TRBJ1-4; no clear D. The CDR3 sequence is 14 residues long. Germline CDR1 reads LGHNA; CDR2 reads YNFKEQ.

This clonotype showed up many times. The chain combines TRBV12-3 or TRBV12-4 with TRBJ2-1, with D perhaps TRBD2 (6 bases). The CDR3 covers 13 residues. V shed 6 bases and J shed 6 bases, with 12 bases lying between them. The CDR3 DNA is TGTGCCAGCAGGTGGGGACTTTTCAATGAGCAGTTCTTC. It translates to CASRWGLFNEQFF.

This clonotype occurred a few times. The chain combines TRBV29-1 with TRBJ1-4, with 8 bases lining up with TRBD1. V shed 5 bases and J 8 bases; nucleotides not matched to a gene: 4. Germline assignment: CDR1 SQVTM and CDR2 ANQGSEA. This CDR3 region has 12 residues. This chain's CDR3 is CSVPTGEEKLFF. The CDR3 DNA follows: TGCAGCGTTCCGACAGGGGAAGAAAAACTGTTTTTT.

The sample holds a few counts of this clonotype. The chain uses TRBV10-3 and TRBJ1-2; D ambiguous. The CDR3 length is 13 residues. Trimming removed 7 bases at V and 0 bases at J, with 9 bases between. CDR1 is ENHRY, CDR2 SYGVKD, per germline. The chain's CDR3 is CAIKGTTNYGYTF. The CDR3 nucleotides are TGTGCCATCAAGGGCACTACTAACTATGGCTACACCTTC.

This clonotype was found a few times. A read error may explain this, as a much larger clone is one base away. V is TRBV6-5 and J is TRBJ2-3; TRBD2 is a possible D gene (5 bases). Germline loops: CDR1 MNHEY, CDR2 SVGAGI. This CDR3 has 12 amino acids. The V end lost 6 bases, the J end lost 4 bases, and 8 bases lay between the germline ends. CDR3 region: CASSSSPDTQYF. CDR3 nucleotide sequence: TGTGCCAGCAGCTCTAGCCCAGATACGCAGTATTTT.

The chain links TRBV28 to TRBJ2-1; possible D gene TRBD1, 5 bases. This CDR3 is 19 amino acids long. V shed 3 bases and J shed 4 bases, with 25 bases lying between them. Germline assignment: CDR1 MDHEN and CDR2 SYDVKM. The CDR3: CASSFLLGLPTHQYNEQFF. CDR3 in DNA: TGTGCCAGCAGTTTTCTTCTGGGGCTACCGACTCATCAGTACAATGAGCAGTTCTTC. Together with reference TRBV28 and TRBJ2-1, the CDR3 gives the full variable domain: DVKVTQSSRYLVKRTGEKVFLECVQDMDHENMFWYRQDPGLGLRLIYFSYDVKMKEKGDIPEGYSVSREKKERFSLILESASTNQTSMYLCASSFLLGLPTHQYNEQFFGPGTRLTVL.

This clonotype turned up a few times. Written as DNA, the CDR3 is TGTGCCAGCAGTTACTCGGCTTATAGCAATCAGCCCCAGCATTTT. Protein sequence: CASSYSAYSNQPQHF. The rearrangement joins TRBV6-5 to TRBJ1-5; the D is unclear. V dropped 0 bases and J dropped 0 bases, with 6 bases sitting between them. The germline CDR1 and CDR2 sequences are MNHEY and SVGAGI. The CDR3 is 15 amino acids.

The chain employs TRBV5-1 and TRBJ1-2; no definite D call. Per germline, CDR1 SGHRS and CDR2 YFSETQ. V was cut by 6 bases and J by 8 bases, with 14 bases left in between. The CDR3 spans 12 residues. In DNA, the CDR3 is TGCGCCAGCAAACCGGGAGATGGGGGCTACACCTTC. Protein: CASKPGDGGYTF.

This clonotype was picked up a small number of times. The V gene is TRBV20-1, the J gene TRBJ1-1; D is uncertain. The germline V gene has CDR1 DFQATT and CDR2 SNEGSKA (reference sequence). Trimming left V 1 base short and J 8 bases short, with 11 bases between. The CDR3 runs 12 residues. In DNA form, the CDR3 reads TGCAGTGCTAGAGCCACCATATCCGAAGCTTTCTTT. As protein: CSARATISEAFF.